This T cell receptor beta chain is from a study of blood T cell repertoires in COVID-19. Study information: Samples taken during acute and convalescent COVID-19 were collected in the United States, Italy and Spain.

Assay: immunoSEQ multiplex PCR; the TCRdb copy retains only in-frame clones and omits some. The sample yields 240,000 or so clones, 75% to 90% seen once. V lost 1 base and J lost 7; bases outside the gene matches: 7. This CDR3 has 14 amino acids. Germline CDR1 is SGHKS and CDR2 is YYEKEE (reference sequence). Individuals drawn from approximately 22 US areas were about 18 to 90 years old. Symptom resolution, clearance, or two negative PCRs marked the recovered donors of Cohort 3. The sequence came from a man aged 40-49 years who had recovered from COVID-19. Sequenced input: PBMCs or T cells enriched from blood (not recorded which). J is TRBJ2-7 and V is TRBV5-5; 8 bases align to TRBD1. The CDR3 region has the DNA TGTGCCAGCAGCTTGTTCCTCGGACAGGGAGAGCAGTACTTC. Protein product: CASSLFLGQGEQYF.